This TCR beta chain was sequenced during a study of OX40 agonist ivuxolimab in advanced cancers. Points from the study as a whole: Low normalized clonal expansion also occurred in some nonresponding patients.

Germline CDR1 LNHDA, CDR2 SQIVND (reference sequence). Trimming removed 4 bases from V and 3 bases from J; junction bases left unmatched: 4. There are 15 residues in the CDR3. Only in-frame clones appear in the TCRdb table, and some are missing; sequencing was by immunoSEQ multiplex PCR. Of about 34,000 clones in the sample, less than 80% were seen once. The cohort excluded patients with autoimmune disease history or systemic immunosuppression. On this clone: Its antigen is undetermined.

This chain connects TRBV19 to TRBJ2-5; TRBD2 matches at 11 bases. The sequence was obtained from an adult with an advanced solid tumor such as melanoma, head and neck, liver or kidney cancer. The sample was CD4+ or CD8+ T cells sorted from blood, taken in a trial of the OX40 agonist ivuxolimab. The CDR3 is CASSTLLAGEETQYF. The CDR3 bases are TGTGCCAGTAGTACTTTACTAGCGGGGGAAGAGACCCAGTACTTC.